The entry below describes one T cell receptor (beta chain). Antigen specificity is unknown. The data were obtained in a study of vaccination and CD4 T cells after COVID-19. The time point: late sampling 161 to 241 days after vaccination in a few convalescent patients. Treatment indicated: 10-day PBMC culture with coronavirus spike peptide pools or control peptides (ViraFEST assay). V was clipped by 5 bases and J by 2 bases, with 13 bases between them. CDR3 length equals 14 residues. Germline assignment: CDR1 SGHVS and CDR2 FQNEAQ. Sequenced with the Oncomine TCR Beta short-read assay was DNA taken from cultured CD4+ T cells. In TCRdb, the PCR reads were re-called with MiXCR into one record per CDR3 protein. The data show about 25,000 distinct CDR3 sequences, 30% seen once.

The TCR was taken from a human donor who had recovered from COVID-19. This specimen was CD4+ T cells from blood, cultured in vitro, taken about 7 months after SARS-CoV-2 vaccination. The genes are TRBV7-8 and TRBJ2-7; unclear D gene. CDR3 bases: TGTGCCAGCAGCCGGAGAGGATCAACCTACGAGCAGTACTTC. Amino acid sequence: CASSRRGSTYEQYF. Using reference TRBV7-8 and TRBJ2-7 for the parts outside the CDR3, the full variable domain is GAGVSQSPRYKVAKRGQDVALRCDPISGHVSLFWYQQALGQGPEFLTYFQNEAQLDKSGLPSDRFFAERPEGSVSTLKIQRTQQEDSAVYLCASSRRGSTYEQYFGPGTRLTVT.